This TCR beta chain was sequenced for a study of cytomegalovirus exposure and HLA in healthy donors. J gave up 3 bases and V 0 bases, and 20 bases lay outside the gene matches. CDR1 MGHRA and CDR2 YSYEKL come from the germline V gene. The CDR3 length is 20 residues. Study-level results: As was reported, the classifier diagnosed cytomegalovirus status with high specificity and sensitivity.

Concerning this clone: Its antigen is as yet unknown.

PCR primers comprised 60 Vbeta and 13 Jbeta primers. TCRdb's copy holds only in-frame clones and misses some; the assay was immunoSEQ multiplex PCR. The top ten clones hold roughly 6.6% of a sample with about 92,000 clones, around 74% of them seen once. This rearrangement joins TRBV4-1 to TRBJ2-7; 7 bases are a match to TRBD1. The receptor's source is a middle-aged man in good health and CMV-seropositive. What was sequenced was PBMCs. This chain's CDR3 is CASSQELRQGRSGRNYEQYF. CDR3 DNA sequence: TGCGCCAGCAGCCAAGAACTAAGACAGGGTCGGTCCGGCAGGAACTACGAGCAGTACTTC.